The clone carrying this T cell receptor beta chain was seen ten or more times. The antigen remains unidentified. This record comes from a study of neurological immune-mediated disorders. Overall study findings and caveats: One related-CDR3 cluster, which may be a signature, held the repertoires of 18 of 34 multiple sclerosis patients after phylogenetic grouping.

A single record per CDR3 protein comes from TCRdb applying MiXCR to the 5' RACE reads. The sample shows about 59,000 distinct CDR3 sequences, 3% to 4% of them seen only once. V lost 4 bases, J lost 5 bases, and 12 bases lay in between. CDR1 SGHDT and CDR2 YYEEEE come from the germline V gene. This CDR3 has 14 amino acids. The receptor was derived from a woman in her 30s with multiple sclerosis. This rearrangement joins TRBV5-6 to TRBJ1-4; D is ambiguous. Sequencing used PBMCs. CDR3 sequence: CASSLSSLNEKLFF. As DNA, the CDR3 is TGTGCCAGCAGCCTCAGCAGTCTAAATGAAAAACTGTTTTTT.